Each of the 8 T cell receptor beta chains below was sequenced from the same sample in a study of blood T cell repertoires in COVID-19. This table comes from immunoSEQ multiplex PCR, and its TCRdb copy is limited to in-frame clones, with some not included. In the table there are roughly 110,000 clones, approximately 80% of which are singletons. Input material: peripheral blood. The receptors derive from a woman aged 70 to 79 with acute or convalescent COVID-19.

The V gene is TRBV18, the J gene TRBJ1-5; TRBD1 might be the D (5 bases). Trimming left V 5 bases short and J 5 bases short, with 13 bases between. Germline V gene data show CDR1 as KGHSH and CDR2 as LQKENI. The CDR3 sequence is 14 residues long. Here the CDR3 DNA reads TGTGCCAGCTCAACTGAGACAGCTTATCAGCCCCAGCATTTT. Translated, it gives CASSTETAYQPQHF.

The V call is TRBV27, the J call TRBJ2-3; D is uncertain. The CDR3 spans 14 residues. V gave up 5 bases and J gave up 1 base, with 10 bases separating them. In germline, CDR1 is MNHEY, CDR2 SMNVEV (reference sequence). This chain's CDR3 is CASSPARGTDTQYF. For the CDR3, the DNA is TGTGCCAGCAGTCCGGCCCGGGGCACAGATACGCAGTATTTT.

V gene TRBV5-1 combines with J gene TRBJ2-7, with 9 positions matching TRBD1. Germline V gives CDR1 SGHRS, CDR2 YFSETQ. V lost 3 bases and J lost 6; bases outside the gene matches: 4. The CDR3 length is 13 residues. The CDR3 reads CASSWDRAGEQYF. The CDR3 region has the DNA TGCGCCAGCAGCTGGGACAGGGCGGGCGAGCAGTACTTC.

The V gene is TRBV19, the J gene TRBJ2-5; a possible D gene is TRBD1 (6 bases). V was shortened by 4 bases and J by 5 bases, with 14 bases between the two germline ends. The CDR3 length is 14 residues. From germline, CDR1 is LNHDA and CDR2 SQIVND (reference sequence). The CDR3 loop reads CASSTQGVWETQYF. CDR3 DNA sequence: TGTGCCAGTAGTACACAGGGAGTTTGGGAGACCCAGTACTTC.

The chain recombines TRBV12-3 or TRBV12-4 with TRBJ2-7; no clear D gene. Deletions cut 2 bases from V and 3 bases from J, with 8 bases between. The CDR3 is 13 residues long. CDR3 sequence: CASSLQAYYEQYF. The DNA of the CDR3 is TGTGCCAGCAGTTTACAGGCCTACTACGAGCAGTACTTC.

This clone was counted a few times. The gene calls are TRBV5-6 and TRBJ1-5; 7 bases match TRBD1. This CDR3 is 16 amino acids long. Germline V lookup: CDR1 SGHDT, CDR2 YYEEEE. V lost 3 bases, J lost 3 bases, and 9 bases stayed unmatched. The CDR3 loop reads CASSSQGRAFNQPQHF. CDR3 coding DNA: TGTGCCAGCAGCTCACAGGGGCGGGCTTTCAATCAGCCCCAGCATTTT.

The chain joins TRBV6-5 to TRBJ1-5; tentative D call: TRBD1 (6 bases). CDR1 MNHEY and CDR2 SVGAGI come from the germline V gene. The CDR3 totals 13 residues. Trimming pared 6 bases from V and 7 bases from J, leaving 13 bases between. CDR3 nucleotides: TGTGCCAGCAGCCTCTTAGGGGGACAGCCCCAGCATTTT. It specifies CASSLLGGQPQHF.

CDR3 amino acids: CASSLITGDTGELFF. CDR3 DNA sequence: TGTGCCAGCAGCTTGATTACAGGGGACACCGGGGAGCTGTTTTTT. V usage is TRBV5-6 and J usage is TRBJ2-2; TRBD1 matches 7 bases. This CDR3 contains 15 residues. V lost 1 base, J lost 3 bases, and 3 bases stayed unmatched. Germline CDR1 reads SGHDT; CDR2 reads YYEEEE.